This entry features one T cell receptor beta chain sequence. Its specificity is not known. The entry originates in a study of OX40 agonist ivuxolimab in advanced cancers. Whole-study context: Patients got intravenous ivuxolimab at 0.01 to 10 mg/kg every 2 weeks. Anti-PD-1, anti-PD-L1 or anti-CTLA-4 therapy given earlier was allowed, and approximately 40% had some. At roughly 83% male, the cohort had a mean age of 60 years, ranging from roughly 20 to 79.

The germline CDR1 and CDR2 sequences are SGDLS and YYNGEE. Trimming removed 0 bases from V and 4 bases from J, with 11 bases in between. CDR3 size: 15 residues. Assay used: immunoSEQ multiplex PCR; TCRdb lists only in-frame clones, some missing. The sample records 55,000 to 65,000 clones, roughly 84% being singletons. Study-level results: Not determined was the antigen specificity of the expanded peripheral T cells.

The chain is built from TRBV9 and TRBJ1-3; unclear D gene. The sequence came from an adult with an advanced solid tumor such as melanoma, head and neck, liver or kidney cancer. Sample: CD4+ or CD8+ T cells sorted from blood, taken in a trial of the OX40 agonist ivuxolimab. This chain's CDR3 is CASSVAPSEGNTIYF. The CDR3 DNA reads TGTGCCAGCAGCGTAGCCCCCTCAGAAGGAAACACCATATATTTT.